The next 8 T cell receptor beta chains were all read from a single sample in a study of blood T cell repertoires in COVID-19. The assay was immunoSEQ multiplex PCR, and TCRdb's table has in-frame clones only and misses some. This table holds some 150,000 clones, about 86% found once. What was sequenced was peripheral blood. The receptors originated from a woman in her sixties or seventies with acute or convalescent COVID-19.

This clone was detected only once. An end of the junction does not agree with germline; a read error may underlie this. The CDR3 loop is CAWSVGQGPAF. In DNA, the CDR3 is TGTGCCTGGAGTGTGGGACAGGGTCCGGCCTTC. This chain uses TRBV30 with TRBJ1-2, with 9 bases that match TRBD1. The V gene's germline CDR1 is GTSNPN and CDR2 SVGIG (reference sequence). This CDR3 has 11 residues.

In this sample, this clone turned up a few times. This sequence joins TRBV29-1 and TRBJ1-5; the D gene is possibly TRBD1 (5 bases). V was trimmed by 4 bases and J by 1 base, leaving 8 bases between them. CDR1 and CDR2 from the germline V gene are SQVTM and ANQGSEA. The CDR3 length is 13 residues. Written as DNA, the CDR3 is TGCAGCGTTGCCAGGGCCAGCAATCAGCCCCAGCATTTT. It specifies CSVARASNQPQHF.

The chain uses TRBV28 and TRBJ1-5, with TRBD1 identical over 8 bases. The CDR3 extends over 17 amino acids. Germline loops: CDR1 MDHEN, CDR2 SYDVKM. The V gene end was trimmed by 6 bases and the J gene end by 1 base; junction bases not matched to a gene: 11. CDR3 loop: CASSRPQGAGSNQPQHF. CDR3 nucleotide sequence: TGTGCCAGCAGCCGGCCCCAGGGGGCAGGGAGCAATCAGCCCCAGCATTTT.

The V gene is TRBV5-6, the J gene TRBJ2-7, with a weak D call TRBD2 (6 bases). This CDR3 contains 13 residues. The V and J ends lost 0 bases and 5 bases respectively, with 9 bases between them. CDR1 and CDR2 from the germline V gene are SGHDT and YYEEEE. The CDR3 DNA reads TGTGCCAGCAGCTTGGCAGGGAGGCACGAGCAGTACTTC. It codes for CASSLAGRHEQYF.

This clone has just one count. V is TRBV27 and J is TRBJ2-7; 11 nucleotides align to TRBD2. The CDR3 covers 15 residues. Germline V lookup: CDR1 MNHEY, CDR2 SMNVEV (reference sequence). Trimming at V came to 0 bases and at J to 7 bases, leaving 5 bases not matched to a gene. This CDR3 is CASSLSGRLAGEQYF. The CDR3 DNA is TGTGCCAGCAGTTTATCGGGTCGACTAGCGGGAGAGCAGTACTTC.

This rearrangement joins TRBV19 to TRBJ2-1; 8 positions agree with TRBD2. The CDR3 loop spans 17 amino acids. Germline lookup yields CDR1 LNHDA and CDR2 SQIVND (reference sequence). V gave up 7 bases and J gave up 7 bases; unmatched junction bases: 18. The CDR3 coding sequence is TGTGCCAGTATCCGAGTTGGGGGAGCGGGGGCCGGGAATGAGCAGTTCTTC. The encoded protein is CASIRVGGAGAGNEQFF. Full variable domain (remainder filled in from reference TRBV19 and TRBJ2-1): DGGITQSPKYLFRKEGQNVTLSCEQNLNHDAMYWYRQDPGQGLRLIYYSQIVNDFQKGDIAEGYSVSREKKESFPLTVTSAQKNPTAFYLCASIRVGGAGAGNEQFFGPGTRLTVL.

This clone appeared once. The chain is built from TRBV19 and TRBJ2-5; the D gene is possibly TRBD2 (6 bases). The CDR3 contains 15 residues. Deletions cut 5 bases from V and 5 bases from J, with 18 bases between. Germline V CDR1 and CDR2: LNHDA, SQIVND (reference sequence). The CDR3 loop is CASSARWGVWETQYF. DNA of the CDR3: TGTGCCAGTAGTGCTCGATGGGGGGTTTGGGAGACCCAGTACTTC.

A single count supports this clone. The chain is built from TRBV5-1 and TRBJ2-3; a possible D gene is TRBD2 (6 bases). Between the trimmed V and J ends, which lost 2 bases and 6 bases, there was a span of 19 bases. This CDR3 has 16 residues. The germline CDR1 and CDR2 sequences are SGHRS and YFSETQ. DNA for the CDR3: TGCGCCAGCAGCTTAGGGCAGTCACAAGGAGGGGATACGCAGTATTTT. Its protein product is CASSLGQSQGGDTQYF.